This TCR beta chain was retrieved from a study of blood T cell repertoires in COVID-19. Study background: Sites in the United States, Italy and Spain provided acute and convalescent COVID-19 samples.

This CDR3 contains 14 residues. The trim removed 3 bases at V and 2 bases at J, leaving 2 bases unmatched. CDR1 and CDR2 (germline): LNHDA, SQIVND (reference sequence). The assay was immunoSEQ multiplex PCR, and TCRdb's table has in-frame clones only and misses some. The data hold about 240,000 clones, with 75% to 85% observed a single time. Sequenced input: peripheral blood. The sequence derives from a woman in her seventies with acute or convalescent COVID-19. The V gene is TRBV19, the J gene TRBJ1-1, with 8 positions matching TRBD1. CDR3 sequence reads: CASSIRGRNTEAFF. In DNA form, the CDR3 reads TGTGCCAGTAGTATCAGGGGGCGCAACACTGAAGCTTTCTTT. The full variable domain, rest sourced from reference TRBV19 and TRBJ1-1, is DGGITQSPKYLFRKEGQNVTLSCEQNLNHDAMYWYRQDPGQGLRLIYYSQIVNDFQKGDIAEGYSVSREKKESFPLTVTSAQKNPTAFYLCASSIRGRNTEAFFGQGTRLTVV.